What follows are 14 T cell receptor beta chains derived from one specimen sequenced in a study of blood T cell repertoires in COVID-19. Measured with immunoSEQ multiplex PCR; TCRdb has only the in-frame clones, and not every one. The repertoire has 90,000 or so clones, roughly 77% of them found once; the top ten carry approximately 24%. Source material: peripheral blood. These receptors were taken from a human donor in a cohort sampled during active COVID-19.

This clone was seen once. The gene calls are TRBV27 and TRBJ2-6; no firm D call. V lost 8 bases and J 2 bases, leaving 10 bases between the germline ends. Per the germline V gene, CDR1 is MNHEY and CDR2 is SMNVEV (reference sequence). The CDR3 totals 14 residues. CDR3 sequence: CASRGSTGANVLTF. The CDR3 nucleotides are TGTGCCAGCCGAGGTAGTACTGGGGCCAACGTCCTGACTTTC.

The CDR3 loop reads CASSEGGQLYGYTF. The CDR3 bases are TGTGCCAGCAGTGAAGGGGGGCAGCTCTATGGCTACACCTTC. J is TRBJ1-2 and V is TRBV6-1, with D possibly matching TRBD1 (6 bases). Trimming took 1 base from V and 4 from J, leaving 10 bases between them. Germline V gives CDR1 MNHNS, CDR2 SASEGT. The CDR3 runs to 14 residues.

This clone was observed once. The chain carries TRBV4-1 and TRBJ2-3; 9 bases are a match to TRBD2. The CDR3 totals 14 residues. CDR1 is MGHRA and CDR2 is YSYEKL in the germline V gene. The junction had 2 bases not matched to a gene; V was cut back by 4 bases and J by 3 bases. The DNA of the CDR3 is TGCGCCAGCAGCCCCCTAGCGGGAACAGATACGCAGTATTTT. It is translated as CASSPLAGTDTQYF.

This chain connects TRBV30 to TRBJ1-1; D might be TRBD1 (6 bases). Germline V gives CDR1 GTSNPN, CDR2 SVGIG (reference sequence). This CDR3 has 14 residues. V was pared by 0 bases and J by 4 bases, with 12 bases between. For the CDR3, the DNA is TGTGCCTGGAGTGTGGGGGGGCCCAGCACTGAAGCTTTCTTT. This codes for CAWSVGGPSTEAFF.

The table lists this clone with a few counts. The rearrangement links TRBV5-6 to TRBJ2-7; tentatively, D is TRBD2 (6 bases). Trimming shortened V by 4 bases and J by 6 bases, and 20 bases separated the two germline ends. Germline values: CDR1 SGHDT, CDR2 YYEEEE. The CDR3 is made up of 15 amino acids. The CDR3 protein is CASSVMWRGGSEQYF. The CDR3 DNA reads as TGTGCCAGCAGCGTCATGTGGCGGGGTGGCAGCGAGCAGTACTTC.

In regard to this clone: Other DNA sequences within the sample encode an identical CDR3. The genes are TRBV14 and TRBJ1-1; no firm D call. The CDR3 runs 14 residues. V was clipped by 2 bases and J by 0 bases, with 7 bases between them. CDR1 is SGHDN and CDR2 is FVKESK in the germline V gene. This CDR3 is CASSQYRMNTEAFF. CDR3 sequence (DNA): TGTGCCAGCAGCCAATACAGAATGAACACTGAAGCTTTCTTT.

Concerning this clone itself: A read error may produce the germline difference seen at one junction end. The chain has TRBV7-7 and TRBJ2-5; D not resolved. This CDR3 is built from 15 residues. Germline values: CDR1 SSHAT, CDR2 FNYEAQ (reference sequence). The CDR3 DNA reads as TGTGCTAGCAGCTTAGGCGTAGGTGGCGGAGAGACCCAGTACTTC. This gives the protein CASSLGVGGGETQYF. The full variable domain, with the rest looked up from reference TRBV7-7 and TRBJ2-5, is GAGVSQSPRYKVTKRGQDVTLRCDPISSHATLYWYQQALGQGPEFLTYFNYEAQPDKSGLPSDRFSAERPEGSISTLTIQRTEQRDSAMYRCASSLGVGGGETQYFGPGTRLLVL.

The rearrangement uses TRBV9 and TRBJ1-1; maybe TRBD1 (5 bases). Trimming cost V 2 bases and J 5 bases, with 10 bases left between them. Germline V gene data show CDR1 as SGDLS and CDR2 as YYNGEE. The CDR3 contains 13 residues. In DNA, the CDR3 is TGTGCCAGCAGCGTTCAGGGAGGGACTGAAGCTTTCTTT. Translating gives CASSVQGGTEAFF.

V and J are TRBV5-1 and TRBJ2-3, with 7 bases aligning to TRBD2. Germline V lookup: CDR1 SGHRS, CDR2 YFSETQ. V was pared by 0 bases and J by 5 bases, with 9 bases of the junction left unmatched. The CDR3 loop spans 16 amino acids. The CDR3 region is CASSLVSGGGQDTQYF. CDR3 DNA sequence: TGCGCCAGCAGCTTGGTTTCGGGAGGCGGCCAAGATACGCAGTATTTT.

The rearrangement joins TRBV3-1 (or the pseudogene TRBV3-2) to TRBJ2-5, with TRBD2 matching over 8 bases. The CDR3 consists of 18 residues. Germline CDR1 and CDR2: LGHDT and YNNKEL (reference sequence). With V trimmed by 7 bases and J by 4 bases, 20 bases remained unmatched. Here the CDR3 DNA reads TGTGCCAGCAAGAGAGCGGGAGTTTGGGGGGTAAGTGGAGAGACCCAGTACTTC. Amino acid sequence: CASKRAGVWGVSGETQYF.

The J gene is TRBJ2-2, the V gene TRBV7-3, with a tentative D call TRBD2 (6 bases). The CDR3 contains 15 residues. Germline-derived CDR1 and CDR2 are SGHTA and FQGTGA. Trimming removed 5 bases from V and 2 bases from J, with 12 bases in between. The CDR3 reads CASSPRDSNTGELFF. The DNA for the CDR3 is TGTGCCAGCAGCCCCCGGGACTCTAACACCGGGGAGCTGTTTTTT.

The CDR3 spells CASSNRRVRGHEQYF. The CDR3 bases are TGTGCCAGCAGTAACCGTCGGGTTAGGGGGCACGAGCAGTACTTC. The chain recombines TRBV7-6 with TRBJ2-7; 7 bases align to TRBD1. The CDR3 is made up of 15 amino acids. CDR1 and CDR2 (germline): SGHVS, FNYEAQ. The junction had 13 bases not matched to a gene; V was cut back by 6 bases and J by 5 bases. Full variable domain (remainder filled in from reference TRBV7-6 and TRBJ2-7): GAGVSQSPRYKVTKRGQDVALRCDPISGHVSLYWYRQALGQGPEFLTYFNYEAQQDKSGLPNDRFSAERPEGSISTLTIQRTEQRDSAMYRCASSNRRVRGHEQYFGPGTRLTVT.

The rearrangement uses TRBV24-1 and TRBJ2-3, with D uncertain. The CDR3 consists of 14 residues. Germline CDR1 and CDR2: KGHDR and SFDVKD. V gave up 1 base and J gave up 1 base, with 5 bases separating them. CDR3 amino acids: CATSDFTGTDTQYF. In DNA, the CDR3 is TGTGCCACCAGTGATTTTACAGGCACAGATACGCAGTATTTT.

V is TRBV27 and J is TRBJ2-1, with D tentatively TRBD1 (8 bases). The V and J ends lost 6 bases and 6 bases respectively, with 21 bases between them. CDR1 is MNHEY and CDR2 is SMNVEV in the germline V gene (reference sequence). The CDR3 has 16 amino acids. Here the CDR3 DNA reads TGTGCCAGCAGAGTCTTAACAGGGGGGGTGGGCAATGAGCAGTTCTTC. Its protein is CASRVLTGGVGNEQFF.